Listed below are T cell receptor beta chains from one sample, sequenced in a study of T cells in Graves' hyperthyroidism and ophthalmopathy. TCRdb processed the multiplex PCR reads anew with MiXCR; each CDR3 protein has one entry. The profile shows about 250,000 distinct CDR3 sequences, around 26% of them singletons. The sequencing sample was made of blood. These receptors were taken from a woman in her thirties or forties with Graves' ophthalmopathy. Each CDR3 is given with its conserved first and last residue. The D gene is left open where the match is weak. Some rows mark clone size as missing; the rest say once, few, many or name a class of expanded clone.

j_gene: TRBJ2-5; v_gene: TRBV5-1; abundance: many; d_gene: TRBD1; CDR3aa: CASSSLTGTGILSGQETQYF; CDR3nt: TGCGCCAGCAGCTCCTTGACCGGGACAGGGATATTATCCGGCCAAGAGACCCAGTACTTC
j_gene: TRBJ2-5; v_gene: TRBV20-1; abundance: once; d_gene: TRBD2; CDR3aa: CSAVPSGGPTIETQYF; CDR3nt: TGCAGTGCTGTCCCTAGCGGGGGGCCGACGATAGAGACCCAGTACTTC
j_gene: TRBJ2-7; v_gene: TRBV11-2; abundance: NA; d_gene: NA; CDR3aa: CASSLGFGAYEQYF; CDR3nt: TGTGCCAGCAGCTTAGGTTTCGGGGCCTACGAGCAGTACTTC
j_gene: TRBJ2-1; v_gene: TRBV5-1; abundance: many; d_gene: NA; CDR3aa: CASSVTQGSYNEQFF; CDR3nt: TGCGCCAGCAGCGTCACACAGGGTTCCTACAATGAGCAGTTCTTC
j_gene: TRBJ2-7; v_gene: TRBV30; abundance: NA; d_gene: NA; CDR3aa: CAWNHREGHYEQYF; CDR3nt: TGTGCCTGGAACCACAGGGAGGGTCACTACGAGCAGTACTTC
j_gene: TRBJ2-7; v_gene: TRBV12-3/TRBV12-4; abundance: few; d_gene: NA; CDR3aa: CASLASGARIYEQYF; CDR3nt: TGTGCCAGCCTCGCATCCGGGGCCCGAATCTACGAGCAGTACTTC
j_gene: TRBJ1-2; v_gene: TRBV20-1; abundance: NA; d_gene: NA; CDR3aa: CSAKNPVGSGYTF; CDR3nt: TGCAGTGCTAAGAACCCGGTTGGGAGTGGCTACACCTTC
j_gene: TRBJ1-2; v_gene: TRBV15; abundance: many; d_gene: NA; CDR3aa: CATSREGRGIYGYTF; CDR3nt: TGTGCCACCAGCAGAGAGGGACGGGGAATCTATGGCTACACCTTC
j_gene: TRBJ1-2; v_gene: TRBV6-5; abundance: many; d_gene: NA; CDR3aa: CASSYGEGPYGYTF; CDR3nt: TGTGCCAGCAGTTATGGTGAAGGTCCCTATGGCTACACCTTC
j_gene: TRBJ2-7; v_gene: TRBV18; abundance: NA; d_gene: NA; CDR3aa: CATTSVRGSSYEQYF; CDR3nt: TGTGCCACGACCTCCGTGCGGGGTAGCTCCTACGAGCAGTACTTC
j_gene: TRBJ2-7; v_gene: TRBV10-3; abundance: many; d_gene: TRBD2; CDR3aa: CAISGTSFSYEQYF; CDR3nt: TGTGCCATCAGCGGGACTAGCTTCTCCTACGAGCAGTACTTC
j_gene: TRBJ2-7; v_gene: TRBV2; abundance: NA; d_gene: TRBD1; CDR3aa: CASRGDSHYEQYF; CDR3nt: TGTGCCAGCAGGGGGGACAGCCACTACGAGCAGTACTTC
j_gene: TRBJ1-6; v_gene: TRBV28; abundance: many; d_gene: TRBD1; CDR3aa: CASSSGQGQNSPLHF; CDR3nt: TGTGCCAGCAGTTCCGGACAGGGTCAGAATTCACCCCTCCACTTT
j_gene: TRBJ2-7; v_gene: TRBV7-2; abundance: many; d_gene: TRBD2; CDR3aa: CASSQSGSPSGEQYF; CDR3nt: TGTGCCAGCAGTCAAAGCGGGAGCCCCTCCGGCGAGCAGTACTTC
j_gene: TRBJ2-7; v_gene: TRBV20-1; abundance: NA; d_gene: NA; CDR3aa: CSARQQVAYEQYF; CDR3nt: TGCAGTGCTAGACAGCAAGTCGCCTACGAGCAGTACTTC
j_gene: TRBJ2-7; v_gene: TRBV11-2; abundance: NA; d_gene: TRBD1; CDR3aa: CASSRPAGQGLGSYEQYF; CDR3nt: TGTGCCAGCAGCCGACCGGCGGGACAGGGATTGGGCTCCTACGAGCAGTACTTC
j_gene: TRBJ2-5; v_gene: TRBV3-1; abundance: many; d_gene: TRBD2; CDR3aa: CASSQSGRVETQYF; CDR3nt: TGTGCCAGCAGCCAGAGCGGGAGAGTTGAGACCCAGTACTTC
j_gene: TRBJ2-2; v_gene: TRBV7-6; abundance: many; d_gene: TRBD2; CDR3aa: CASSTGLAGGVTGELFF; CDR3nt: TGTGCCAGCAGCACCGGACTAGCGGGAGGGGTAACCGGGGAGCTGTTTTTT
j_gene: TRBJ2-2; v_gene: TRBV6-1; abundance: many; d_gene: NA; CDR3aa: CASDRGSYTGELFF; CDR3nt: TGTGCCAGCGATAGGGGGAGTTACACCGGGGAGCTGTTTTTT
j_gene: TRBJ2-7; v_gene: TRBV20-1; abundance: NA; d_gene: TRBD2; CDR3aa: CSALGTNYEQYF; CDR3nt: TGCAGTGCGTTAGGGACTAACTACGAGCAGTACTTC
j_gene: TRBJ1-6; v_gene: TRBV4-1; abundance: NA; d_gene: NA; CDR3aa: CASSPSSFNSPLHF; CDR3nt: TGCGCCAGCAGCCCGTCCAGTTTTAATTCACCCCTCCACTTT
j_gene: TRBJ2-5; v_gene: TRBV20-1; abundance: many; d_gene: TRBD1; CDR3aa: CSASSGTGEETQYF; CDR3nt: TGCAGTGCTAGTTCTGGGACAGGGGAAGAGACCCAGTACTTC
j_gene: TRBJ1-5; v_gene: TRBV30; abundance: many; d_gene: NA; CDR3aa: CAWGQGFDQPQHF; CDR3nt: TGTGCCTGGGGGCAGGGGTTCGATCAGCCCCAGCATTTT
j_gene: TRBJ2-7; v_gene: TRBV7-2; abundance: NA; d_gene: TRBD2; CDR3aa: CASSLGGGPVHEQYF; CDR3nt: TGTGCCAGCAGCTTAGGGGGAGGGCCCGTCCACGAGCAGTACTTC
j_gene: TRBJ2-7; v_gene: TRBV27; abundance: many; d_gene: NA; CDR3aa: CASSLFPSGGYEQYF; CDR3nt: TGTGCCAGCAGTTTATTCCCTTCGGGTGGGTACGAGCAGTACTTC
j_gene: TRBJ2-7; v_gene: TRBV20-1; abundance: NA; d_gene: NA; CDR3aa: CSARAGQSYEQYF; CDR3nt: TGCAGTGCTAGAGCGGGTCAGTCCTACGAGCAGTACTTC
j_gene: TRBJ2-7; v_gene: TRBV28; abundance: many; d_gene: NA; CDR3aa: CASTLGRTLWNEQYF; CDR3nt: TGTGCCAGCACCCTTGGACGGACCTTGTGGAACGAGCAGTACTTC
j_gene: TRBJ1-1; v_gene: TRBV28; abundance: many; d_gene: NA; CDR3aa: CASIHSGTVNTEAFF; CDR3nt: TGTGCCAGCATACACTCAGGGACGGTGAACACTGAAGCTTTCTTT
j_gene: TRBJ2-5; v_gene: TRBV9; abundance: many; d_gene: TRBD1; CDR3aa: CASSPQGASMETQYF; CDR3nt: TGTGCCAGCAGCCCACAGGGGGCGAGCATGGAGACCCAGTACTTC
j_gene: TRBJ1-2; v_gene: TRBV6-5; abundance: NA; d_gene: TRBD1; CDR3aa: CASSYGDRSYGYTF; CDR3nt: TGTGCCAGCAGTTACGGGGACAGGAGCTATGGCTACACCTTC
j_gene: TRBJ1-2; v_gene: TRBV2; abundance: many; d_gene: NA; CDR3aa: CASTRSVNYGYTF; CDR3nt: TGTGCCAGCACTAGGAGCGTTAACTATGGCTACACCTTC
j_gene: TRBJ1-6; v_gene: TRBV5-1; abundance: few; d_gene: NA; CDR3aa: CASSLFQGSSYNSPLHF; CDR3nt: TGCGCCAGCAGCTTGTTTCAGGGGAGCTCCTATAATTCACCCCTCCACTTT
j_gene: TRBJ2-5; v_gene: TRBV11-1; abundance: NA; d_gene: NA; CDR3aa: CASSSRVRGAQGAQYF; CDR3nt: TGTGCCAGCAGTTCACGGGTTCGGGGCGCCCAAGGGGCCCAGTACTTC
j_gene: TRBJ2-1; v_gene: TRBV27; abundance: NA; d_gene: TRBD2; CDR3aa: CASSPRLAGGEQFF; CDR3nt: TGTGCCAGCAGCCCCCGACTAGCGGGAGGTGAGCAGTTCTTC
j_gene: TRBJ2-6; v_gene: TRBV12-3/TRBV12-4; abundance: many; d_gene: NA; CDR3aa: CASSPTGSGANVLTF; CDR3nt: TGTGCCAGCAGTCCGACAGGCTCTGGGGCCAACGTCCTGACTTTC
j_gene: TRBJ1-5; v_gene: TRBV12-3/TRBV12-4; abundance: NA; d_gene: NA; CDR3aa: CASSPGPKKDQPQHF; CDR3nt: TGTGCCAGCAGTCCGGGACCAAAAAAGGATCAGCCCCAGCATTTT
j_gene: TRBJ2-2; v_gene: TRBV9; abundance: many; d_gene: NA; CDR3aa: CASSVLHGSGELFF; CDR3nt: TGTGCCAGCAGCGTACTCCATGGGAGCGGGGAGCTGTTTTTT
j_gene: TRBJ2-5; v_gene: TRBV28; abundance: many; d_gene: TRBD1; CDR3aa: CASSRGQGASETQYF; CDR3nt: TGTGCCAGCAGCAGGGGACAGGGGGCTTCAGAGACCCAGTACTTC
j_gene: TRBJ2-5; v_gene: TRBV19; abundance: many; d_gene: NA; CDR3aa: CASSKIEKQETQYF; CDR3nt: TGTGCCAGTAGTAAGATTGAGAAGCAAGAGACCCAGTACTTC
j_gene: TRBJ2-5; v_gene: TRBV6-1; abundance: many; d_gene: TRBD1; CDR3aa: CASSAKWRDRAGETQYF; CDR3nt: TGTGCCAGCAGTGCGAAATGGCGGGACAGGGCGGGAGAGACCCAGTACTTC
j_gene: TRBJ2-7; v_gene: TRBV2; abundance: few; d_gene: TRBD2; CDR3aa: CASHSGQAGGYEQYF; CDR3nt: TGTGCCAGTCACAGTGGGCAAGCGGGGGGTTACGAGCAGTACTTC
j_gene: TRBJ2-5; v_gene: TRBV9; abundance: many; d_gene: NA; CDR3aa: CASSVDPEETQYF; CDR3nt: TGTGCCAGCAGCGTAGATCCAGAAGAGACCCAGTACTTC
j_gene: TRBJ2-7; v_gene: TRBV20-1; abundance: many; d_gene: NA; CDR3aa: CSARDPRRTYEQYF; CDR3nt: TGCAGTGCTAGAGATCCGCGCCGGACCTACGAGCAGTACTTC
j_gene: TRBJ2-7; v_gene: TRBV18; abundance: many; d_gene: TRBD2; CDR3aa: CASSQGLAGGSYEQYF; CDR3nt: TGTGCCAGCTCACAGGGACTAGCGGGAGGGTCCTACGAGCAGTACTTC
j_gene: TRBJ1-3; v_gene: TRBV20-1; abundance: many; d_gene: NA; CDR3aa: CSARDPGDGNTIYF; CDR3nt: TGCAGTGCTAGAGACCCAGGGGACGGAAACACCATATATTTT
j_gene: TRBJ2-2; v_gene: TRBV19; abundance: many; d_gene: TRBD1; CDR3aa: CASTDRGNTGELFF; CDR3nt: TGTGCCAGTACCGACAGGGGGAACACCGGGGAGCTGTTTTTT
j_gene: TRBJ2-7; v_gene: TRBV19; abundance: many; d_gene: TRBD2; CDR3aa: CATGTSGSSYEQYF; CDR3nt: TGTGCCACCGGGACTAGCGGGAGCTCCTACGAGCAGTACTTC
j_gene: TRBJ1-1; v_gene: TRBV30; abundance: many; d_gene: NA; CDR3aa: CAWSVRGDGTEAFF; CDR3nt: TGTGCCTGGAGTGTACGGGGTGATGGCACTGAAGCTTTCTTT
j_gene: TRBJ2-5; v_gene: TRBV4-1; abundance: many; d_gene: TRBD1; CDR3aa: CASSQEGMGQGSETQYF; CDR3nt: TGCGCCAGCAGCCAAGAAGGCATGGGACAGGGGTCGGAGACCCAGTACTTC
j_gene: TRBJ1-1; v_gene: TRBV20-1; abundance: few; d_gene: NA; CDR3aa: CSALHTNTEAFF; CDR3nt: TGCAGTGCTCTTCATACGAACACTGAAGCTTTCTTT